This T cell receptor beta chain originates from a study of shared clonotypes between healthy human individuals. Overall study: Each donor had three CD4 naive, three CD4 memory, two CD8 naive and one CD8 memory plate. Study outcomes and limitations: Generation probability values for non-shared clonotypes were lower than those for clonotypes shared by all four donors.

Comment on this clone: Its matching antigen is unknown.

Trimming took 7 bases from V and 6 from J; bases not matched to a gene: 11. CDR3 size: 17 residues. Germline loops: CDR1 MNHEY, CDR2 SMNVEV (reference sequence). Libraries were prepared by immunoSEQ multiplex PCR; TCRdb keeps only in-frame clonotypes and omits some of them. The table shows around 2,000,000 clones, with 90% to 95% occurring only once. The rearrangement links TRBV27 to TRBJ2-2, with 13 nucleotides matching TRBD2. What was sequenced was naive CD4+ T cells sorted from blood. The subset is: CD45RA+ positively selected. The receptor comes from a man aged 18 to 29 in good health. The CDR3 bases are TGTGCCAGCAATCCTTCCGGACTAGCGGGAGTCGCCGGGGAGCTGTTTTTT. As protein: CASNPSGLAGVAGELFF.